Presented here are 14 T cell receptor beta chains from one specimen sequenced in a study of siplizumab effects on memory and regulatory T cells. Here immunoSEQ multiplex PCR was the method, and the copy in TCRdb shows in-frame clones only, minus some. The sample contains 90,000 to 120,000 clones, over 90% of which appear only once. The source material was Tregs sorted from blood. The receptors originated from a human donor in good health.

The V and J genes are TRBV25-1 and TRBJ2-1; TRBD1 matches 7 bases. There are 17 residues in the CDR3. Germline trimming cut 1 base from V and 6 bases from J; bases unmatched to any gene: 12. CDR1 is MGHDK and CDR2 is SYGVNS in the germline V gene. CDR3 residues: CASSESGRGPGGNEQFF. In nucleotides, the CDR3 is TGTGCCAGCAGTGAATCGGGTAGGGGTCCAGGGGGCAATGAGCAGTTCTTC.

This CDR3 is CASSGRTETTSGNTIYF. The DNA of the CDR3 is TGTGCCAGCAGTGGAAGGACAGAGACCACTTCTGGAAACACCATATATTTT. V is TRBV6-1 and J is TRBJ1-3; weak D call: TRBD1 (6 bases). This CDR3 has 17 amino acids. The ends were cut back, 4 bases at V and 1 base at J, with 17 bases in the middle. CDR1 and CDR2 from the germline V gene are MNHNS and SASEGT.

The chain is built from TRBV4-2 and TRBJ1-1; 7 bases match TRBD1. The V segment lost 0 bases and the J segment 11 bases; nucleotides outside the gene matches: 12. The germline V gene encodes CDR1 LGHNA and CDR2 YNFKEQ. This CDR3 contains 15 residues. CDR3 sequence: CASSQDFRGAPGAFF. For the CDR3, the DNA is TGTGCCAGCAGCCAAGATTTCAGGGGGGCCCCAGGGGCTTTCTTT.

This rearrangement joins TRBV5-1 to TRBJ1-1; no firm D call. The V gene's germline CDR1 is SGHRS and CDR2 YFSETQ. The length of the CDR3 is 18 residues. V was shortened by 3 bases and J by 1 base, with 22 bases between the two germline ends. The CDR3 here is CASSSSGRSFRRNTEAFF. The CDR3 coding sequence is TGCGCCAGCAGCTCATCCGGCCGTTCTTTTCGGCGGAACACTGAAGCTTTCTTT.

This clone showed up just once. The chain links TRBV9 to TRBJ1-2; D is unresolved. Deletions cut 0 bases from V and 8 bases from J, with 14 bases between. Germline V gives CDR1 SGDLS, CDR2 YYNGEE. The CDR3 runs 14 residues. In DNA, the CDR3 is TGTGCCAGCAGCGTAGTAGACGTCGGTTGGGGCTACACCTTC. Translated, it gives CASSVVDVGWGYTF.

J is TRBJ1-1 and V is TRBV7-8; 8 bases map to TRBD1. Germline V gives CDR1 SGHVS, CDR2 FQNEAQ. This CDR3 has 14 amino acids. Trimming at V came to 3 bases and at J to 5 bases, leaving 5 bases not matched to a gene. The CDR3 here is CASSLDRVRTEAFF. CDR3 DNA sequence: TGTGCCAGCAGCTTGGACAGGGTCCGGACTGAAGCTTTCTTT. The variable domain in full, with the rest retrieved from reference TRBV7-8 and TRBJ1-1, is GAGVSQSPRYKVAKRGQDVALRCDPISGHVSLFWYQQALGQGPEFLTYFQNEAQLDKSGLPSDRFFAERPEGSVSTLKIQRTQQEDSAVYLCASSLDRVRTEAFFGQGTRLTVV.

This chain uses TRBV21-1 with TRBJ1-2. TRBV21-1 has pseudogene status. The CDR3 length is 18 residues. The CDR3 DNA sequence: TGTGCCAGCAGCAGGGGGGTGGCAGGAGGAGGATCGTGCTATGGCTACACCTTC. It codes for CASSRGVAGGGSCYGYTF.

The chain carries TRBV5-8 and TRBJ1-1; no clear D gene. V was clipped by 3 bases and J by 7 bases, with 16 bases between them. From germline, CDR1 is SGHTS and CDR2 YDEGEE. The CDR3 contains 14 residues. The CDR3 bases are TGTGCCAGCAGCTCAAGGACCCTCGAAATTGAAGCTTTCTTT. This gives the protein CASSSRTLEIEAFF.

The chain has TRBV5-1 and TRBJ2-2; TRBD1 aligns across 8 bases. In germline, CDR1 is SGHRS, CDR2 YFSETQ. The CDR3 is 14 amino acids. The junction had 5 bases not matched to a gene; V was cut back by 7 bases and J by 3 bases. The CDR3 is CASSGGGYTGELFF. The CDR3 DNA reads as TGCGCCAGCTCAGGGGGCGGTTACACCGGGGAGCTGTTTTTT.

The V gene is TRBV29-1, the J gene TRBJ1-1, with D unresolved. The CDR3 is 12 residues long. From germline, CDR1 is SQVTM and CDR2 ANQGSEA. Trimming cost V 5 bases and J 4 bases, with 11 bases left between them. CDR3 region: CSVFGLGTEAFF. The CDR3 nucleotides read TGCAGCGTTTTCGGGTTAGGCACTGAAGCTTTCTTT.

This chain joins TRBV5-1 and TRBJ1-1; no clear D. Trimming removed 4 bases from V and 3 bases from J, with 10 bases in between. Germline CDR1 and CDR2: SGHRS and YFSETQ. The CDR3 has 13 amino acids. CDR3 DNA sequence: TGCGCCAGCAGCCCTCTATACTACACTGAAGCTTTCTTT. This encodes CASSPLYYTEAFF.

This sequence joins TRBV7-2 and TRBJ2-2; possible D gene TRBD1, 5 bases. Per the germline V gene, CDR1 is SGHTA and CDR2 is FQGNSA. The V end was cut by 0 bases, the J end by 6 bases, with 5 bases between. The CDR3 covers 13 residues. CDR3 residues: CASSLAGAGELFF. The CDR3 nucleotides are TGTGCCAGCAGCTTAGCAGGGGCCGGGGAGCTGTTTTTT.

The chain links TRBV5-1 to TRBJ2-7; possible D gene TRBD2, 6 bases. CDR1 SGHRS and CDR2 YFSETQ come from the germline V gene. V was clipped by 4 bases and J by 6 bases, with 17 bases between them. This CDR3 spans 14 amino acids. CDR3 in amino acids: CASSGGSHGGEQYF. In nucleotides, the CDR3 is TGCGCCAGCAGCGGTGGGTCTCACGGGGGCGAGCAGTACTTC.

The CDR3 DNA sequence: TGTGCCAGCAGTTTATCTTTTAACTATGGCTACACCTTC. Its protein product is CASSLSFNYGYTF. V is TRBV27 and J is TRBJ1-2; no firm D call. The CDR3 extends over 13 amino acids. The germline V gene has CDR1 MNHEY and CDR2 SMNVEV (reference sequence). V lost 0 bases to trimming and J lost 1 base, with 3 bases between them.